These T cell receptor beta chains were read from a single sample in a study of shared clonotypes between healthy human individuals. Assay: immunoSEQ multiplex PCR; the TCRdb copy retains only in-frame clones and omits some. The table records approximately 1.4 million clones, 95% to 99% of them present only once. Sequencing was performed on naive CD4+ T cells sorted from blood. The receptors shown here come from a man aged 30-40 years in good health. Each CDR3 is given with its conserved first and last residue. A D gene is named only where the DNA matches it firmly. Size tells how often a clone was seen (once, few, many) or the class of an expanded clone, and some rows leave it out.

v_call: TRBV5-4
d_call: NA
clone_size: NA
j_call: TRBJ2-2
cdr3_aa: CASSHSQPRVTGELFF
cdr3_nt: TGTGCCAGCAGCCACTCCCAGCCCCGGGTTACCGGGGAGCTGTTTTTT

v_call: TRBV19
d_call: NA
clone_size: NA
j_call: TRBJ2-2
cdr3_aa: CASSGAFSGELFF
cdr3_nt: TGTGCCAGTAGTGGTGCCTTCTCCGGGGAGCTGTTTTTT

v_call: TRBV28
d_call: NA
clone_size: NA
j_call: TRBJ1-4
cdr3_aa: CASSPEGTNEKLFF
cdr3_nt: TGTGCCAGCAGTCCAGAAGGAACTAATGAAAAACTGTTTTTT

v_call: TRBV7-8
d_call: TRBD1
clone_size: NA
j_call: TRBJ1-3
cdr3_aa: CASRSGGSHSGNTIYF
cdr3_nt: TGTGCCAGCAGATCAGGGGGCTCGCACTCTGGAAACACCATATATTTT

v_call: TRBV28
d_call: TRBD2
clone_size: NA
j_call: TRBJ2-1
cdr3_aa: CASSSRLAGGGFF
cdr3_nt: TGTGCCAGCAGTTCCCGACTAGCCGGGGGTGGATTCTTC

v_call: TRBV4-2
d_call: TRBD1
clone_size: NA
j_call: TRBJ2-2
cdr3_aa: CASSPWDSMSGELFF
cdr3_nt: TGTGCCAGCAGCCCCTGGGACAGTATGTCCGGGGAGCTGTTTTTT

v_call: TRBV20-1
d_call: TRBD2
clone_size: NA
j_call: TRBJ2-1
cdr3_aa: CSASGLDYLFF
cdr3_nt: TGCAGTGCTAGCGGACTAGACTATCTGTTCTTC

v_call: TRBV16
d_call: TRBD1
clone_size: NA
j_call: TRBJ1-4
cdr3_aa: CASSQSRNRGVATNEKLFF
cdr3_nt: TGTGCCAGCAGCCAGTCCAGGAACAGGGGAGTTGCAACTAATGAAAAACTGTTTTTT

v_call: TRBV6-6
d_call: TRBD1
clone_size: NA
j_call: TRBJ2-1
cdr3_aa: CASSGDRYNEQFF
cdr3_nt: TGTGCCAGCAGTGGGGACAGATACAATGAGCAGTTCTTC

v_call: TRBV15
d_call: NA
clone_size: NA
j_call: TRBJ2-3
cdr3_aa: CATTQTRGTQYF
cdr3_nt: TGTGCCACGACCCAAACCCGGGGTACGCAGTATTTT

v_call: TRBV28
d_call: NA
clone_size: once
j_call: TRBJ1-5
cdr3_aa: CASSGTGQLNQPQHF
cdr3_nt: TGTGCCAGCAGCGGGACGGGACAACTAAATCAGCCCCAGCATTTT

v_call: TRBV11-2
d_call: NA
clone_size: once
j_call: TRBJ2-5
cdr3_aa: CASSSALLGAEETQYF
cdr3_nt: TGTGCCAGCAGCTCCGCCCTCCTTGGGGCGGAAGAGACCCAGTACTTC

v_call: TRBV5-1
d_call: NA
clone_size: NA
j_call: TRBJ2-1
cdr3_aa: CASSTTGTGYNEQFF
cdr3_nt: TGCGCCAGCAGCACTACCGGGACGGGATACAATGAGCAGTTCTTC

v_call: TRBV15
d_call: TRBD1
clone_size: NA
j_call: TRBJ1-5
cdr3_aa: CATSFRQGSVQPQHF
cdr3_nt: TGTGCCACCAGCTTTCGACAGGGGAGCGTTCAGCCCCAGCATTTT

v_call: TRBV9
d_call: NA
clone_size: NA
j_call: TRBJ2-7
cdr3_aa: CASSTTSSSYEQYF
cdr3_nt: TGTGCCAGCAGTACCACTAGTAGCTCCTACGAGCAGTACTTC

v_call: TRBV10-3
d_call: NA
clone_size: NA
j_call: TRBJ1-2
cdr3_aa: CAISLRQAPEGYTF
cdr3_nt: TGTGCCATCAGTCTGAGACAGGCCCCAGAAGGCTACACCTTC

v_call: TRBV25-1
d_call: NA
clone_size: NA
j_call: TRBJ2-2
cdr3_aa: CASSEAGGAGELFF
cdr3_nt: TGTGCCAGCAGTGAAGCAGGAGGGGCCGGGGAGCTGTTTTTT

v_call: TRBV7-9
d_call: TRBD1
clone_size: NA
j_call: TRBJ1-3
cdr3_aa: CASSARDRDERTIYF
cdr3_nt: TGTGCCAGCAGCGCCCGGGACAGGGACGAAAGGACCATATATTTT

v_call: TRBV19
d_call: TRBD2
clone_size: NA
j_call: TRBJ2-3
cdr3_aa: CASSALAGGVTLDTQYF
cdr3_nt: TGTGCCAGTAGTGCACTAGCGGGGGGAGTCACACTAGATACGCAGTATTTT

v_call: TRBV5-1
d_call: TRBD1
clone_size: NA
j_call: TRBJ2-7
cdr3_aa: CASSLGARGQSSYEQYF
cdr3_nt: TGCGCCAGCAGCTTGGGAGCCCGGGGACAGAGCTCCTACGAGCAGTACTTC

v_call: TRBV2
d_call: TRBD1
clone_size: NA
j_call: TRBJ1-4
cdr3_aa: CASSPGTATNEKLFF
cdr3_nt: TGTGCCAGCAGCCCCGGGACAGCCACTAATGAAAAACTGTTTTTT

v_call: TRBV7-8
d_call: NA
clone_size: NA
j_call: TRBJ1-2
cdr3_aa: CASRHTTGYGGYTF
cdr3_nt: TGTGCCAGCAGACATACTACAGGATACGGCGGCTACACCTTC

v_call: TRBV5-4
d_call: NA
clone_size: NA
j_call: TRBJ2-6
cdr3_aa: CASGFEMGAGANVLTF
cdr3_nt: TGTGCCAGCGGATTTGAGATGGGGGCTGGGGCCAACGTCCTGACTTTC

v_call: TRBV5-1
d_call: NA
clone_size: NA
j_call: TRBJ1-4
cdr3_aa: CASSQGGQGSEKLFF
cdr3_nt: TGCGCCAGCAGCCAAGGAGGGCAGGGCAGTGAAAAACTGTTTTTT

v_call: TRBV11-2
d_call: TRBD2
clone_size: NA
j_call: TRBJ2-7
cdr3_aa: CASRTTSGSLNEQYF
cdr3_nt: TGTGCCAGCAGGACGACTAGCGGGAGTTTAAACGAGCAGTACTTC

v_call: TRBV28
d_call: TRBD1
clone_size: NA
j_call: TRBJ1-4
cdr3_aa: CASSSGQEGNEKLFF
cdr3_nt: TGTGCCAGCAGTAGCGGACAGGAAGGTAATGAAAAACTGTTTTTT

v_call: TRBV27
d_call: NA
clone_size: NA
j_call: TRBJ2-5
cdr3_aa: CASSPASTGETQYF
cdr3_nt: TGTGCCAGCAGTCCCGCCTCTACGGGTGAGACCCAGTACTTC

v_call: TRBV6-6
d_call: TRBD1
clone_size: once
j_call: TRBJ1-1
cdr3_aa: CASSYAPGQRNTEAFF
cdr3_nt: TGTGCCAGCAGTTACGCTCCGGGACAGCGGAACACTGAAGCTTTCTTT

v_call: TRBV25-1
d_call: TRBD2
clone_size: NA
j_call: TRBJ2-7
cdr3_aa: CASRGGREFDEQYF
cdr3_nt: TGTGCCAGCAGAGGCGGGAGGGAATTTGACGAGCAGTACTTC

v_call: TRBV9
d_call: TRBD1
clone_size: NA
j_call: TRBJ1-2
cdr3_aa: CASSVAGTVGYNGYTF
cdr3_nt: TGTGCCAGCAGCGTAGCGGGGACAGTGGGGTATAATGGCTACACCTTC

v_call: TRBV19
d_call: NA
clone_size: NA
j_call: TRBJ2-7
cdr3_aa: CASSPQPAVAEQYF
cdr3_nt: TGTGCCAGTAGTCCCCAGCCCGCAGTGGCCGAGCAGTACTTC

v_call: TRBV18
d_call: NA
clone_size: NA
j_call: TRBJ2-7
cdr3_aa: CASSPPGRFMDEQYF
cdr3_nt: TGTGCCAGCTCACCTCCCGGACGTTTTATGGACGAGCAGTACTTC

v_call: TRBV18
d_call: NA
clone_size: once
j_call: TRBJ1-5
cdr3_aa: CASSQSRADQPQHF
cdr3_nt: TGTGCCAGCTCACAAAGCAGGGCGGATCAGCCCCAGCATTTT

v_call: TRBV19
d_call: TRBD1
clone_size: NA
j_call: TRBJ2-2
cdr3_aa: CASSSYRGTGELFF
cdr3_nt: TGTGCCAGTAGTTCCTACAGGGGCACCGGGGAGCTGTTTTTT

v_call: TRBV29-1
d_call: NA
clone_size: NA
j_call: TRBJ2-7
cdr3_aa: CSVERDNSYEQYF
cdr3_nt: TGCAGCGTTGAAAGGGACAACTCCTACGAGCAGTACTTC

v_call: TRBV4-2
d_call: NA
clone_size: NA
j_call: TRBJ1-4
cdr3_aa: CASSQVVSGEKLFF
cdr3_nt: TGTGCCAGCAGCCAAGTGGTGTCCGGCGAAAAACTGTTTTTT

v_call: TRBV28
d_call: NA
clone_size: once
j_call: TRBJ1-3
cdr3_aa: CASSFRGFENTIYF
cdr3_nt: TGTGCCAGCAGTTTTCGGGGGTTTGAAAACACCATATATTTT